This T cell receptor beta chain was recorded in a study of TIL therapy for anti-PD-1-resistant metastatic lung cancer. The wider study: Tumor harvest preceded PD-1/PD-L1 blockade, followed by nivolumab treatment.

Time point in this sample: pre-treatment sample, taken before nivolumab and TIL therapy. Patients were adults with stage 4 NSCLC. The immunoSEQ assay was v3. Data came from immunoSEQ multiplex PCR; TCRdb stores just in-frame clones and leaves some out. The table has tens of thousands of clones, 70% to 85% seen once; the top ten hold about 4.8%. There are 13 residues in the CDR3. V was cut by 0 bases and J by 1 base, with 3 bases left in between. CDR1 and CDR2 from the germline V gene are MNHEY and SMNVEV (reference sequence). The V call is TRBV27, the J call TRBJ1-2; no definite D call. The material sequenced was blood, taken at baseline. The receptor was isolated from a woman between 30 and 79 years old with non-small cell lung cancer. The CDR3 nucleotides are TGTGCCAGCAGTTTATCTTTTAACTATGGCTACACCTTC. As protein: CASSLSFNYGYTF.